Here is one T cell receptor (beta chain) with its context. Its target is unknown. The data were obtained in a study of cytomegalovirus exposure and HLA in healthy donors. Broader study findings: Analyses of presence/absence relied on an assumption of roughly uniform sequencing depth across donors. An ancestry cluster, one associated with Asian ancestry, reportedly showed fewer N-insertions than the 666-donor mean in a later analysis. Published work reported that the classifier diagnosed cytomegalovirus status with high specificity and sensitivity. A further, later analysis showed that HLA-associated TCR beta chains (compared with equally common others) were more clonally expanded.

The CDR3 is 13 amino acids. The ends were cut back, 0 bases at V and 9 bases at J, with 9 bases in the middle. Germline assignment: CDR1 KGHSH and CDR2 LQKENI. With 60 Vbeta and 13 Jbeta primers, the PCR was carried out. The table came from immunoSEQ multiplex PCR; TCRdb's copy has only in-frame clones and leaves some out. The sample carries 200,000 to 250,000 clones, 70% to 85% recorded once. This rearrangement joins TRBV18 to TRBJ2-1, with D unresolved. The TCR sequence derives from a male donor in good health and CMV-seronegative. Sequenced: PBMCs. The CDR3 nucleotides are TGTGCCAGCTCACCACCTGTAACTGGTGAGCAGTTCTTC. This gives the protein CASSPPVTGEQFF. The full variable domain, rest sourced from reference TRBV18 and TRBJ2-1, is NAGVMQNPRHLVRRRGQEARLRCSPMKGHSHVYWYRQLPEEGLKFMVYLQKENIIDESGMPKERFSAEFPKEGPSILRIQQVVRGDSAAYFCASSPPVTGEQFFGPGTRLTVL.